This note documents a single TCR beta chain sequence. Its cognate antigen is unknown. The length of the CDR3 is 13 residues. V was pared by 7 bases and J by 3 bases, with 6 bases of the junction left unmatched. Germline V lookup: CDR1 SEHNR, CDR2 FQNEAQ (reference sequence). Specified treatment: oral pan-JAK inhibitor, 5-10 mg twice daily. This sample stems from a study of CD8+ T cells in alopecia areata. Study overall: Treated individuals took tofacitinib by mouth, 5 to 10 mg twice daily.

Findings and caveats of the study: Higher clonality than in normal scalp was seen in lesional scalp, especially alopecia totalis/universalis.

In each case, RNA was isolated and then reverse transcribed into cDNA as the sequencing template. The assay was immunoSEQ multiplex PCR, and TCRdb's table has in-frame clones only and misses some. This sample has about 76,000 clones, with around 60% found just once. This TCR was sampled from a human donor with alopecia areata. This specimen was CD8+ T cells sorted from blood, taken at week 24, from a patient treated with tofacitinib. The rearrangement joins TRBV7-9 to TRBJ2-7; TRBD1 matches 7 bases. The chain's CDR3 is CASTGTENYEQYF. CDR3 DNA sequence: TGTGCCAGCACTGGGACAGAGAACTACGAGCAGTACTTC.